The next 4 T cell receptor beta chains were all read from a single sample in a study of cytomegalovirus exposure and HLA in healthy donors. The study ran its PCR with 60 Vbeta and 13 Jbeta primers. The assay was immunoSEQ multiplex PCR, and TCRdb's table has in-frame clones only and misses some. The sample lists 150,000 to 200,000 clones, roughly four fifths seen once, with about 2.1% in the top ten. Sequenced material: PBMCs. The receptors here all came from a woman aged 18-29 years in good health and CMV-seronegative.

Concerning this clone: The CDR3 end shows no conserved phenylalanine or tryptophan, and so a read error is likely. CDR3 protein: CASSPSLTSVNIQYL. The CDR3 DNA follows: TGTGCCAGCAGCCCCTCCTTGACTAGCGTGAACATTCAGTACCTC. The chain employs TRBV11-2 and TRBJ2-4, with 8 bases fitting TRBD2. Germline CDR1 SGHAT, CDR2 FQNNGV. J was trimmed by 7 bases and V by 5 bases; bases with no gene match: 10. This CDR3 contains 15 residues.

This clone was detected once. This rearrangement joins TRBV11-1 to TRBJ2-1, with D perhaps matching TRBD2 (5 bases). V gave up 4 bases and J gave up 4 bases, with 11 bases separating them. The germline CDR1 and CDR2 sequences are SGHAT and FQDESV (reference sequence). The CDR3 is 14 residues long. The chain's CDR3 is CASSSRAAYNEQFF. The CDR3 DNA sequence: TGTGCCAGCAGCTCGCGGGCCGCGTACAATGAGCAGTTCTTC.

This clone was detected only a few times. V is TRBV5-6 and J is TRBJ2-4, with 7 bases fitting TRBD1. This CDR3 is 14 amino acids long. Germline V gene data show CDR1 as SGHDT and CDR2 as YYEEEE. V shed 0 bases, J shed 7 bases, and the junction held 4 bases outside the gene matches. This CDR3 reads CASSLGQGRNIQYF. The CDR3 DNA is TGTGCCAGCAGCTTGGGACAGGGTAGGAACATTCAGTACTTC.

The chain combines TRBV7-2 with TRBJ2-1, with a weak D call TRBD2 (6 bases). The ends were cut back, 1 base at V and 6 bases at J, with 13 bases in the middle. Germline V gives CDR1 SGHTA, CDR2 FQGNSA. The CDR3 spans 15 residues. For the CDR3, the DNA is TGTGCCAGCAGCTTAGGTCTAGCGCTTTTCAATGAGCAGTTCTTC. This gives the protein CASSLGLALFNEQFF.